This TCR beta chain comes out of a study of T cells expressing NK-cell markers. TCRdb derives one entry per CDR3 protein from the 5' RACE reads, leaving out DNA. The sample has 400,000 or so distinct CDR3 sequences; the top ten hold 9.5% to 12%. This CDR3 is built from 12 residues. This TCR was sampled from a woman between 50 and 59 years old in good health. This chain connects TRBV12-3 or TRBV12-4 to TRBJ2-3. Sequencing was carried out using blood T cells: a sorted CD56 or NKG2C T cell subset, CD4+ or CD8+ T cells, or bulk PBMC T cells (not recorded which). CDR3 region: CASSPFTDTQYF.